Listed here are 31 T cell receptor beta chains from one sample, sequenced in a study of blood T cells in healthy people across ages. The use of a sample-barcoded 5' primer and a J-beta primer mix characterized a second PCR of roughly 7 to 12 cycles. MiXCR was run by TCRdb on the 5' RACE reads, yielding one entry per CDR3 protein. The table shows about 1,500,000 distinct CDR3 sequences, with under 30% occurring only once. Sequenced material: blood. These TCRs come from a woman aged 25 to 39 in good health.

This clonotype was counted only a few times. The chain employs TRBV5-1 and TRBJ2-1, with 8 bases that match TRBD1. V lost 5 bases, J lost 6 bases, and 7 bases stayed unmatched. The V gene's germline CDR1 is SGHRS and CDR2 YFSETQ. The CDR3 has 14 amino acids. CDR3 coding DNA: TGCGCCAGCAGATTAGGACAGGGAAGCAATGAGCAGTTCTTC. Amino acid sequence: CASRLGQGSNEQFF.

This clonotype appeared a single time. CDR3 DNA sequence: TGCGCCAGCAGCCCACCTGGACGGTCTAACACCGGGGAGCTGTTTTTT. Protein sequence: CASSPPGRSNTGELFF. The V gene is TRBV5-1, the J gene TRBJ2-2, with unresolved D. This CDR3 spans 16 amino acids. Per the germline V gene, CDR1 is SGHRS and CDR2 is YFSETQ. Trimming pared 4 bases from V and 2 bases from J, leaving 15 bases between.

CDR3 sequence: CASSQDEGEQYF. CDR3 bases: TGTGCCAGCAGCCAAGATGAAGGTGAGCAGTACTTC. This chain links TRBV3-1 with TRBJ2-7; D gene uncertain. V was clipped by 0 bases and J by 7 bases, with 7 bases between them. CDR1 and CDR2 from the germline V gene are LGHDT and YNNKEL (reference sequence). This CDR3 is built from 12 residues.

This clonotype was counted between two and nine times. V usage is TRBV6-6 and J usage is TRBJ2-3; a weak D match, TRBD2 (6 bases). The germline V and J ends were trimmed by 2 bases and 3 bases, with 9 bases remaining between them. The germline V gene encodes CDR1 MNHNY and CDR2 SVGAGI (reference sequence). CDR3 length: 14 amino acids. This chain's CDR3 is CASSYQEGTDTQYF. DNA for the CDR3: TGTGCCAGCAGTTACCAGGAGGGAACAGATACGCAGTATTTT.

This clonotype appeared a few times. V gene TRBV29-1 combines with J gene TRBJ1-2, with a weak D call TRBD1 (5 bases). Germline CDR1 and CDR2: SQVTM and ANQGSEA. CDR3 length: 14 amino acids. The V gene lost 6 bases and the J gene lost 4 bases, with 18 bases spanning the gap. The CDR3 spells CSVRDPGIGYGYTF. DNA of the CDR3: TGCAGCGTGAGGGACCCAGGGATCGGCTATGGCTACACCTTC.

In its sample, this clonotype was seen a few times. This chain joins TRBV6-2 or TRBV6-3 and TRBJ1-5; possibly TRBD1 for D (6 bases). The ends were cut back, 6 bases at V and 0 bases at J, with 12 bases in the middle. Germline V gene data show CDR1 as MNHEY and CDR2 as SVGEGT. The CDR3 runs to 15 residues. CDR3 region: CASRTAGASNQPQHF. CDR3 nucleotide sequence: TGTGCCAGCAGGACAGCAGGGGCTAGCAATCAGCCCCAGCATTTT.

The chain carries TRBV5-1 and TRBJ2-1, with D hard to call. Trimming took off 3 bases at V and 0 bases at J, with 16 bases between the two ends. Germline V lookup: CDR1 SGHRS, CDR2 YFSETQ. The CDR3 extends over 17 amino acids. The CDR3 is CASSYDALSSSYNEQFF. The CDR3 region has the DNA TGCGCCAGCAGCTACGACGCCTTATCTAGCTCCTACAATGAGCAGTTCTTC.

This chain joins TRBV7-6 and TRBJ2-2; no clear D gene. The germline V and J ends were trimmed by 5 bases and 6 bases, with 22 bases remaining between them. The CDR3 runs 17 residues. Germline V gene lookup returns CDR1 SGHVS and CDR2 FNYEAQ. In DNA form, the CDR3 reads TGTGCCAGCAGCAATGAGAACGGAGTAGACATTTCCGGGGAGCTGTTTTTT. Encoded protein: CASSNENGVDISGELFF.

This rearrangement joins TRBV3-1 to TRBJ2-5; 7 bases fit TRBD2. The last part of the DNA fits TRBJ2-7 better; the J call may be wrong. The CDR3 sequence is 15 residues long. The germline gives CDR1 LGHDT, CDR2 YNNKEL (reference sequence). The CDR3 loop reads CASSSGLVWGHEQYF. The DNA of the CDR3 is TGTGCCAGCAGCAGCGGACTAGTTTGGGGCCACGAGCAGTACTTC.

V gene TRBV19 combines with J gene TRBJ2-7; TRBD2 is a possible D gene (6 bases). CDR1 is LNHDA, CDR2 SQIVND, per germline (reference sequence). This CDR3 spans 14 amino acids. Between the trimmed V and J ends, which lost 3 bases and 2 bases, there was a span of 11 bases. CDR3 sequence reads: CASSIGGQPYEQYF. As DNA, the CDR3 is TGTGCCAGTAGTATCGGGGGTCAACCCTACGAGCAGTACTTC.

Note on this clonotype: A junction boundary mismatches the germline segment, possibly from a read error. The CDR3 sequence is CASSRQGILYSGANVRTF. CDR3 in DNA: TGCGCCAGCAGCCGCCAGGGGATTCTGTATTCGGGGGCCAACGTCCGGACTTTC. The rearrangement links TRBV5-1 to TRBJ2-6; possibly TRBD1 or TRBD2 for D (6 bases each). Germline CDR1 and CDR2: SGHRS and YFSETQ. This CDR3 contains 18 residues.

With regard to this clonotype: This may arise from a read error, as a much more abundant clone is one base away. The chain couples TRBV5-1 to TRBJ2-1; D not resolved. The DNA matches TRBJ2-7 better at its end, which makes the J call doubtful. The length of the CDR3 is 14 residues. Germline loops: CDR1 SGHRS, CDR2 YFSETQ. CDR3 DNA: TGCGCCAGCAGCTTAGATATCTCCTACAATGAGCAGTACTTC. This sequence encodes CASSLDISYNEQYF.

The chain uses TRBV3-1 and TRBJ2-5; a possible D gene is TRBD1 (6 bases). With the DNA end fitting TRBJ2-7 better, the J assignment may be wrong. From germline, CDR1 is LGHDT and CDR2 YNNKEL (reference sequence). CDR3 length: 14 amino acids. CDR3 region: CASSHRGSTYEQYF. The CDR3 nucleotides read TGTGCCAGCAGCCACAGGGGAAGTACCTACGAGCAGTACTTC.

The chain links TRBV9 to TRBJ2-5; D gene unclear. V was trimmed by 4 bases and J by 5 bases, leaving 18 bases between them. The CDR3 spans 15 residues. Germline values: CDR1 SGDLS, CDR2 YYNGEE. The CDR3, as DNA: TGTGCCAGCAGCTCCGTAGCTTCCTCTGGGGAGACCCAGTACTTC. Translated, it gives CASSSVASSGETQYF.

The chain recombines TRBV30 with TRBJ2-4; D might be TRBD2 (6 bases). Germline V gene sequence: CDR1 GTSNPN, CDR2 SVGIG (reference sequence). This CDR3 contains 11 residues. Trimming removed 4 bases at V and 13 bases at J, with 14 bases between. The CDR3 spells CAWNDGGEQYF. DNA of the CDR3: TGTGCCTGGAACGACGGGGGAGAGCAGTACTTC.

This clonotype appeared a few times. The gene calls are TRBV29-1 and TRBJ1-2; D is unclear. Trimming shortened V by 6 bases and J by 4 bases, and 12 bases separated the two germline ends. Per germline, CDR1 SQVTM and CDR2 ANQGSEA. The length of the CDR3 is 12 residues. CDR3 region: CSVDELTYGYTF. CDR3 DNA sequence: TGCAGCGTCGATGAGCTAACCTATGGCTACACCTTC.

The chain couples TRBV3-1 to TRBJ1-2; D gene unclear. The CDR3 covers 11 residues. V gave up 3 bases and J gave up 6 bases, with 5 bases separating them. CDR1 is LGHDT and CDR2 is YNNKEL in the germline V gene (reference sequence). The CDR3 DNA is TGTGCCAGCAGCCAGACAAATGGCTACACCTTC. It is translated as CASSQTNGYTF.

This clonotype was observed a handful of times. This chain joins TRBV5-1 and TRBJ2-7, with D possibly being TRBD1 or TRBD2 (5 bases each). Germline CDR1 SGHRS, CDR2 YFSETQ. This CDR3 has 14 residues. V lost 2 bases to trimming and J lost 3 bases, with 12 bases between them. CDR3 in DNA: TGCGCCAGCAGCTTAGGAGGACAATTCTACGAGCAGTACTTC. This gives the protein CASSLGGQFYEQYF.

In this sample, this clonotype turned up many times. This sequence joins TRBV6-6 and TRBJ2-1; 8 bases are a match to TRBD2. Germline V gene sequence: CDR1 MNHNY, CDR2 SVGAGI (reference sequence). The CDR3 runs to 16 residues. V trimming: 5 bases; J trimming: 2 bases; junction bases outside the gene matches: 8. The CDR3 sequence: CASSRTSGGAYNEQFF. The CDR3 DNA is TGTGCCAGCAGTCGTACTAGCGGAGGAGCCTACAATGAGCAGTTCTTC.

In its sample, this clonotype was seen many times. This rearrangement joins TRBV20-1 to TRBJ2-5, with 15 bases aligning to TRBD2. J gave up 5 bases and V 6 bases, and 4 bases lay outside the gene matches. The germline V gene has CDR1 DFQATT and CDR2 SNEGSKA (reference sequence). The CDR3 is 14 residues long. The CDR3 loop reads CSAGTSGRWETQYF. The CDR3 nucleotides read TGCAGTGCCGGGACTAGCGGGAGGTGGGAGACCCAGTACTTC.

This clonotype was counted at least ten times. The chain is built from TRBV20-1 and TRBJ2-5; no definite D call. The CDR3 covers 14 residues. Germline V gives CDR1 DFQATT, CDR2 SNEGSKA (reference sequence). Trimming pared 3 bases from V and 4 bases from J, leaving 15 bases between. CDR3: CSARAAVGLETQYF. The CDR3 DNA is TGCAGTGCTAGGGCGGCGGTAGGCCTAGAGACCCAGTACTTC.

Regarding this clonotype: The junction differs from germline at one of its ends, possibly a read error. The chain combines TRBV12-3 or TRBV12-4 with TRBJ1-1, with D uncertain. This CDR3 comprises 13 residues. The CDR3 bases are TGCGCCAGCAGCCCGGGTACGGCGACTGAAGCTTTCTTT. Amino acid sequence: CASSPGTATEAFF.

This chain links TRBV6-6 with TRBJ1-2; a possible D gene is TRBD1 (5 bases). The CDR3 runs to 16 residues. Germline V gives CDR1 MNHNY, CDR2 SVGAGI (reference sequence). Trimming took off 0 bases at V and 2 bases at J, with 13 bases between the two ends. CDR3 coding DNA: TGTGCCAGCAGTTACTCACTAGGGACGCCGAACTATGGCTACACCTTC. Translated, it gives CASSYSLGTPNYGYTF.

This clonotype was detected a few times. The gene calls are TRBV20-1 and TRBJ1-1; perhaps TRBD1 as D (6 bases). Between the trimmed V and J ends, which lost 6 bases and 1 base, there was a span of 15 bases. Germline lookup yields CDR1 DFQATT and CDR2 SNEGSKA (reference sequence). The CDR3 sequence is 14 residues long. CDR3 DNA: TGCAGTGCCCTCACCGGGACATCGAACACTGAAGCTTTCTTT. Amino acid sequence: CSALTGTSNTEAFF.

In the case of this clonotype: A read error may be the cause here, since a much bigger clone is one base away. The V and J genes are TRBV5-6 and TRBJ2-3; 7 bases align to TRBD2. With 4 bases clipped from V and 2 bases from J, the junction kept 4 bases outside the gene matches. CDR1 and CDR2 (germline): SGHDT, YYEEEE. The CDR3 is 14 residues long. The DNA of the CDR3 is TGTGCCAGCAGCCCAGCGGGGCTCACAGATACGCAGTATTTT. It codes for CASSPAGLTDTQYF.

On this clonotype: The germline gene is not matched at one end of the junction; a read error may be the cause. CDR3 bases: TGCGCCAGCAGCGGATCGACTAGCGGGAAGGAGACCCAGTACTTC. This sequence encodes CASSGSTSGKETQYF. V and J are TRBV9 and TRBJ2-7; 11 positions agree with TRBD2. The last part of the DNA fits TRBJ2-5 better; the J call may be wrong. This CDR3 region has 15 residues. Looked up from germline, CDR1 is SGDLS and CDR2 is YYNGEE.

The genes are TRBV4-1 and TRBJ2-7; D not certain. This CDR3 has 13 amino acids. CDR1 is MGHRA, CDR2 YSYEKL, per germline. The V end lost 2 bases, the J end lost 10 bases, and 15 bases lay between the germline ends. CDR3 bases: TGCGCCAGCAGCCAACGTTCGTCGAGCACCCAGTACTTC. Translation gives CASSQRSSSTQYF.

Notes on this clonotype: Germline and junction disagree at one end, which may indicate a read error. V gene TRBV5-1 combines with J gene TRBJ2-2, with TRBD2 identical over 9 bases. Germline-derived CDR1 and CDR2 are SGHRS and YFSETQ. The length of the CDR3 is 12 residues. CDR3 residues: CASSLVAGEPFF. CDR3 DNA: TGCGCCAGCAGCTTGGTAGCGGGGGAGCCGTTTTTT. Complete variable domain (other parts from reference TRBV5-1 and TRBJ2-2): KAGVTQTPRYLIKTRGQQVTLSCSPISGHRSVSWYQQTPGQGLQFLFEYFSETQRNKGNFPGRFSGRQFSNSRSEMNVSTLELGDSALYLCASSLVAGEPFFGEGSRLTVL.

This clonotype was seen ten or more times. The V and J genes are TRBV9 and TRBJ1-2; 8 nucleotides line up with TRBD1. The V and J ends lost 5 bases and 4 bases, in that order; junction bases with no gene match: 7. The CDR3 contains 14 residues. Germline loops: CDR1 SGDLS, CDR2 YYNGEE. This chain's CDR3 is CASSVAGTGYGYTF. As DNA, the CDR3 is TGTGCCAGCAGTGTCGCCGGGACAGGCTATGGCTACACCTTC.

The CDR3 coding sequence is TGTGCCACCATGGTCAGCAATGAGCAGTTCTTC. This gives the protein CATMVSNEQFF. The rearrangement uses TRBV24-1 and TRBJ2-1, with D unclear. CDR3 length: 11 amino acids. Trimming pared 8 bases from V and 6 bases from J, leaving 7 bases between. CDR1 is KGHDR and CDR2 is SFDVKD in the germline V gene.

The gene calls are TRBV15 and TRBJ2-1; 10 bases agree with TRBD2. The germline gives CDR1 LNHNV, CDR2 YYDKDF (reference sequence). V was pared by 3 bases and J by 8 bases, with 19 bases of the junction left unmatched. The CDR3 consists of 19 residues. CDR3 bases: TGTGCCACCAGCAGGTCCCTATCCTTGAGCGGGAGGGTATTTGATGAGCAGTTCTTC. Encoded protein: CATSRSLSLSGRVFDEQFF.